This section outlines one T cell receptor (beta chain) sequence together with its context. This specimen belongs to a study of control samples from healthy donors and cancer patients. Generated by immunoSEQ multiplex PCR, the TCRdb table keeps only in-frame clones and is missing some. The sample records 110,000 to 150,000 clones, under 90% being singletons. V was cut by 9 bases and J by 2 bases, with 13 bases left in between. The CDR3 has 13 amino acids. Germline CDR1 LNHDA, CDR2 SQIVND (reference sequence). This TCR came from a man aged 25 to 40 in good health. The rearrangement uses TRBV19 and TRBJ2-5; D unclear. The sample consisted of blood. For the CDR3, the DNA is TGTGCCAGCCACGCTGCTCAGCAAGAGACCCAGTACTTC. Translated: CASHAAQQETQYF.